These 9 T cell receptor beta chains share one sample of origin, sequenced in a study of blood T cells in healthy people across ages. For the second PCR, which ran for roughly 6 to 11 cycles, a sample-barcoded 5' primer and a J-beta primer mix were used. MiXCR, applied by TCRdb to the 5' RACE reads, yields one record per CDR3 protein. The repertoire includes over 1,200,000 distinct CDR3 sequences, almost 60% of them detected once, and 6.5% to 8% sits in the top ten. The sequencing sample was made of blood. The receptors originated from a young man in good health.

The genes are TRBV9 and TRBJ2-7, with TRBD2 as a possible D gene (5 bases). This CDR3 is 12 amino acids long. Trimming took off 0 bases at V and 9 bases at J, with 10 bases between the two ends. The germline V gene has CDR1 SGDLS and CDR2 YYNGEE. This chain's CDR3 is CASSVVNGVQYF. The DNA for the CDR3 is TGTGCCAGCAGCGTAGTTAACGGGGTGCAGTACTTC. The variable domain in full, with the rest retrieved from reference TRBV9 and TRBJ2-7, is DSGVTQTPKHLITATGQRVTLRCSPRSGDLSVYWYQQSLDQGLQFLIQYYNGEERAKGNILERFSAQQFPDLHSELNLSSLELGDSALYFCASSVVNGVQYFGPGTRLTVT.

This clonotype was counted a single time. The CDR3 DNA follows: TGTGCCAGCAACATTCCTTCTATGAACAATGAGCAGTTCTTC. It is translated as CASNIPSMNNEQFF. V usage is TRBV7-9 and J usage is TRBJ2-1; D gene uncertain. Germline CDR1 is SEHNR and CDR2 is FQNEAQ (reference sequence). V was shortened by 7 bases and J by 5 bases, with 15 bases between the two germline ends. The CDR3 extends over 14 amino acids. The entire variable domain, with the rest obtained from reference TRBV7-9 and TRBJ2-1, is as follows: DTGVSQNPRHKITKRGQNVTFRCDPISEHNRLYWYRQTLGQGPEFLTYFQNEAQLEKSRLLSDRFSAERPKGSFSTLEIQRTEQGDSAMYLCASNIPSMNNEQFFGPGTRLTVL.

The chain has TRBV7-9 and TRBJ2-7; D is unclear. The CDR3 is 14 amino acids. V lost 5 bases, J lost 2 bases, and 13 bases lay in between. Germline assignment: CDR1 SEHNR and CDR2 FQNEAQ (reference sequence). The CDR3 sequence: CASSPGWLPYEQYF. In DNA, the CDR3 is TGTGCCAGCAGCCCGGGCTGGTTGCCCTACGAGCAGTACTTC.

This clonotype was seen a handful of times. The rearrangement uses TRBV6-2 or TRBV6-3 and TRBJ2-1, with a weak D call TRBD1 (5 bases). This CDR3 has 12 residues. The germline CDR1 and CDR2 sequences are MNHEY and SVGEGT. V lost 2 bases, J lost 15 bases, and 14 bases lay in between. CDR3 in amino acids: CASSYGTGTRFF. For the CDR3, the DNA is TGTGCCAGCAGTTACGGAACAGGAACACGGTTCTTC.

The chain links TRBV4-1 to TRBJ2-5; no firm D call. CDR1 is MGHRA, CDR2 YSYEKL, per germline. The CDR3 sequence is 14 residues long. V dropped 0 bases and J dropped 3 bases, with 8 bases sitting between them. The chain's CDR3 is CASSQDPNEETQYF. CDR3 in DNA: TGCGCCAGCAGCCAAGATCCTAACGAAGAGACCCAGTACTTC.

This clonotype was seen only a few times. The chain carries TRBV20-1 and TRBJ2-3, with a weak D call TRBD2 (5 bases). Germline lookup yields CDR1 DFQATT and CDR2 SNEGSKA (reference sequence). This CDR3 is 16 amino acids long. The V gene lost 0 bases and the J gene lost 6 bases, with 19 bases spanning the gap. The CDR3 nucleotides are TGCAGTGCTAGAGATTTGGAGGAGTTTGGAGCGGATACGCAGTATTTT. Amino acids: CSARDLEEFGADTQYF.

This clonotype has a handful of counts. The chain recombines TRBV7-2 with TRBJ2-5; possibly TRBD2 for D (6 bases). The V and J ends lost 1 base and 0 bases respectively, with 9 bases between them. This CDR3 has 15 amino acids. CDR1 SGHTA and CDR2 FQGNSA come from the germline V gene. The CDR3 loop reads CASSLVRGYQETQYF. The CDR3 coding sequence is TGTGCCAGCAGCTTAGTTCGGGGGTACCAAGAGACCCAGTACTTC.

This clonotype was counted a few times. This chain uses TRBV29-1 with TRBJ2-7; 7 bases agree with TRBD1. The CDR3 sequence is 12 residues long. J was trimmed by 3 bases and V by 7 bases; bases with no gene match: 6. The germline V gene encodes CDR1 SQVTM and CDR2 ANQGSEA. CDR3 region: CSATGSDYEQYF. CDR3 DNA sequence: TGCAGCGCGACAGGGTCAGACTACGAGCAGTACTTC.

This clonotype was counted only a few times. This chain links TRBV12-3 or TRBV12-4 with TRBJ2-6, with 7 bases that match TRBD2. The CDR3 has 17 residues. Unmatched junction bases numbered 9, after V lost 7 bases and J lost 0 bases. CDR3 nucleotide sequence: TGTGCCAGCACCGAAGTCCCGGGGGGCTCTGGGGCCAACGTCCTGACTTTC. Amino acid sequence: CASTEVPGGSGANVLTF.